The text below deals with one T cell receptor (beta chain). Per the germline V gene, CDR1 is ENHRY and CDR2 is SYGVKD. The CDR3 is 13 amino acids. Between the trimmed V and J ends, which lost 8 bases and 4 bases, there was a span of 14 bases. These data originate in a study of identical twins. A universal primer site was incorporated via template switching, and the cDNA contained unique molecular identifiers. TCRdb re-called the 5' RACE reads with MiXCR, one entry per CDR3 protein. Of hundreds of thousands of distinct CDR3 sequences in the sample, 24% were seen once. The same sample was also studied in work on T cells expressing NK-cell markers. Per that study: Each TCR beta repertoire originated in sorted T cells that were CD3+CD56+NKG2C+, CD3+CD56+NKG2C- or CD3+CD56-NKG2C+.

The specimen sequenced was CD4+ T cells sorted from blood. The receptor's source is a woman under 30 in good health. The V call is TRBV10-3, the J call TRBJ1-2, with a weak D call TRBD1 (5 bases). CDR3 in DNA: TGTGCCATCCGGGACGGTCGGGGCTATGGCTACACCTTC. This encodes CAIRDGRGYGYTF.